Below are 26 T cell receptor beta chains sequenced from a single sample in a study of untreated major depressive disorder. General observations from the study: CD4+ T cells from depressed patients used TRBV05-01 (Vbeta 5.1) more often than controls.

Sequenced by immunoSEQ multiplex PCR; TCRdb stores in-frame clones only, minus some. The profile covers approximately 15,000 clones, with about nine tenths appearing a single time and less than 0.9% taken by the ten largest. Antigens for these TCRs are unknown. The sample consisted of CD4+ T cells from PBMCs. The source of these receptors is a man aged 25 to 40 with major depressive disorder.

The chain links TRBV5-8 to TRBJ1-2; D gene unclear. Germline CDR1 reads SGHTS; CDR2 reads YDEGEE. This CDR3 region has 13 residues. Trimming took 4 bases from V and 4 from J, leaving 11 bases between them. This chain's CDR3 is CASSPRGVYGYTF. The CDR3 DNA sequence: TGTGCCAGCAGCCCTCGGGGAGTCTATGGCTACACCTTC.

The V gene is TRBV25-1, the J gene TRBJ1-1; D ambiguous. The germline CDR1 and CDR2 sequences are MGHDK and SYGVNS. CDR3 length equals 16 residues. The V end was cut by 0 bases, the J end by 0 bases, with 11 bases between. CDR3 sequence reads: CASSEYNVRMNTEAFF. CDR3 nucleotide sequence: TGTGCCAGCAGTGAATATAACGTTCGGATGAACACTGAAGCTTTCTTT. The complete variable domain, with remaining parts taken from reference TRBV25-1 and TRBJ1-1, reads EADIYQTPRYLVIGTGKKITLECSQTMGHDKMYWYQQDPGMELHLIHYSYGVNSTEKGDLSSESTVSRIRTEHFPLTLESARPSHTSQYLCASSEYNVRMNTEAFFGQGTRLTVV.

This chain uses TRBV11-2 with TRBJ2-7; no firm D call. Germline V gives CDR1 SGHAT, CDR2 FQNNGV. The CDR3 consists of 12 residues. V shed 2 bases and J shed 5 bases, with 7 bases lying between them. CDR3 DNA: TGTGCCAGCAGCTTAAGCTTGGACGAGCAGTACTTC. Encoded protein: CASSLSLDEQYF.

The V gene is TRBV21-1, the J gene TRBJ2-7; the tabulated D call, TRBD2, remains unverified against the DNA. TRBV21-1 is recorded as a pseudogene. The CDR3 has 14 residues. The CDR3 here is CASSKVRDSYEQYF. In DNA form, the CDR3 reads TGTGCCAGCAGCAAAGTGAGAGACTCCTACGAGCAGTACTTC.

This CDR3 reads CASSLGWSGNQPQHF. Written as DNA, the CDR3 is TGTGCCAGCAGTTTAGGGTGGAGTGGTAATCAGCCCCAGCATTTT. V usage is TRBV28 and J usage is TRBJ1-5; D gene unclear. Trimming stripped 2 bases from V and 4 bases from J, with 12 bases between. The CDR3 has 15 amino acids. Germline V gene data show CDR1 as MDHEN and CDR2 as SYDVKM.

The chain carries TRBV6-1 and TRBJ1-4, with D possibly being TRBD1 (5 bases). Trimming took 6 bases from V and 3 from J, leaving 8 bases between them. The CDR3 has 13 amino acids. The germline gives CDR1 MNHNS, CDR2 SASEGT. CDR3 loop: CASRKTANEKLFF. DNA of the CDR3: TGTGCCAGCAGGAAGACAGCTAATGAAAAACTGTTTTTT.

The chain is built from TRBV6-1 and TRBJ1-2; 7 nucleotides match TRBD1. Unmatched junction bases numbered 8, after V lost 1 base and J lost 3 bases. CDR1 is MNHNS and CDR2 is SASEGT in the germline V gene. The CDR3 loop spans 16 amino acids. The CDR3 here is CASSEGRDRAYYGYTF. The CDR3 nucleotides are TGTGCCAGCAGTGAAGGTCGGGACAGAGCTTACTATGGCTACACCTTC.

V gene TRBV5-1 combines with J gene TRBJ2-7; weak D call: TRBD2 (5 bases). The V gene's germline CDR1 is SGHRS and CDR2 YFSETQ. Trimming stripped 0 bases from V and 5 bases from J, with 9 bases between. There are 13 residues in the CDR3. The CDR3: CASSLGPADEQYF. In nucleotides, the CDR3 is TGCGCCAGCAGCTTGGGCCCAGCGGACGAGCAGTACTTC.

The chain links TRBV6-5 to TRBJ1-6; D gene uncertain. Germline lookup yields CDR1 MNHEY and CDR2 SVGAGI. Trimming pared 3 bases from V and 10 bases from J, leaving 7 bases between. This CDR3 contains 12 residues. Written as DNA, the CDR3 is TGTGCCAGCAGTTATCTTGGGTCACCCCTCCACTTT. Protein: CASSYLGSPLHF.

The CDR3 DNA sequence: TGCGCCAGCAGCTTGGGGACACCTATCGATTCTACCAATGAGCAGTTCTTC. This sequence encodes CASSLGTPIDSTNEQFF. The V call is TRBV5-1, the J call TRBJ2-1; perhaps TRBD1 as D (5 bases). This CDR3 spans 17 amino acids. V gave up 0 bases and J gave up 6 bases, with 19 bases separating them. Germline V CDR1 and CDR2: SGHRS, YFSETQ.

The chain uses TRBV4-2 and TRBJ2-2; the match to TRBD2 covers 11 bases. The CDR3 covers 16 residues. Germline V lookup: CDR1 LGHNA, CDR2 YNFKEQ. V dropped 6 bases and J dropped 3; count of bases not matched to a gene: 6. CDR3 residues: CASRDPGLADTGELFF. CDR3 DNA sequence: TGTGCCAGCAGGGACCCGGGACTAGCGGACACCGGGGAGCTGTTTTTT.

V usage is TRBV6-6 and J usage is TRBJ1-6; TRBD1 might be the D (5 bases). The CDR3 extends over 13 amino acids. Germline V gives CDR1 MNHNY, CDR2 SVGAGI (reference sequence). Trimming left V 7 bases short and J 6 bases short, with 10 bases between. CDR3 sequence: CASKRQGNSPLHF. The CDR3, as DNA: TGTGCCAGCAAGAGGCAGGGTAATTCACCCCTCCACTTT.

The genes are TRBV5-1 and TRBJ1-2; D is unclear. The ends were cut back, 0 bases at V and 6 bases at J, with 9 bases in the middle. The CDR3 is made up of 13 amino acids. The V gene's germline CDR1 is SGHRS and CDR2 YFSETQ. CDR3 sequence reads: CASSLGGDDGYTF. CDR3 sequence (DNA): TGCGCCAGCAGCTTGGGGGGAGACGATGGCTACACCTTC.

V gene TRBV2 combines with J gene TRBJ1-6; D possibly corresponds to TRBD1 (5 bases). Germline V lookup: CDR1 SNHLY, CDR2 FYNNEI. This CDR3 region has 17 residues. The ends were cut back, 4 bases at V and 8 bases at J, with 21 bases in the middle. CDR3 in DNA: TGTGCCAGCAGTGCAAGGATGCAGGGCAGTGGCGATTCACCCCTCCACTTT. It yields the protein CASSARMQGSGDSPLHF.

CDR3 sequence (DNA): TGTGCCAGCAGTTTCACGGGACAGGACACTGAAGCTTTCTTT. This gives the protein CASSFTGQDTEAFF. The chain has TRBV6-1 and TRBJ1-1, with 8 positions matching TRBD1. V was clipped by 5 bases and J by 3 bases; unmatched bases: 5. The CDR3 runs to 14 residues. Germline V gene lookup returns CDR1 MNHNS and CDR2 SASEGT.

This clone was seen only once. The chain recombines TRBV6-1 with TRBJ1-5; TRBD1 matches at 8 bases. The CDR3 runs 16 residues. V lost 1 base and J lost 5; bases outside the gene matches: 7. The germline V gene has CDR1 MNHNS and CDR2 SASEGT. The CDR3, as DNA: TGTGCCAGCAGTGAAGTACAGGGGGTTTTGGATCAGCCCCAGCATTTT. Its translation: CASSEVQGVLDQPQHF.

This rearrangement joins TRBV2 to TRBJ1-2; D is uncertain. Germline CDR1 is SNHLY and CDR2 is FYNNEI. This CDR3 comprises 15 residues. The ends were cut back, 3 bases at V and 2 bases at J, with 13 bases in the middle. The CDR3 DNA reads TGTGCCAGCAGTGATGAAAGGGCCTCAAACTATGGCTACACCTTC. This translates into CASSDERASNYGYTF.

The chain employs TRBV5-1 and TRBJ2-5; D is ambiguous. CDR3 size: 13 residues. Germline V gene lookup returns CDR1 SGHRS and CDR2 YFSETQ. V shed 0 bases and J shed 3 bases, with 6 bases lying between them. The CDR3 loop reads CASSLVGEETQYF. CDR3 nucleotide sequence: TGCGCCAGCAGCTTGGTGGGTGAAGAGACCCAGTACTTC.

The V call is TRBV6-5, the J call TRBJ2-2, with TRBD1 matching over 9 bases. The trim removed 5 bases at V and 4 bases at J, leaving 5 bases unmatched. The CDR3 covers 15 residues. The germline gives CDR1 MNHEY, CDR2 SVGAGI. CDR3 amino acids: CASSHRGLFTGELFF. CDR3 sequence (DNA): TGTGCCAGCAGTCACAGGGGGCTCTTCACCGGGGAGCTGTTTTTT.

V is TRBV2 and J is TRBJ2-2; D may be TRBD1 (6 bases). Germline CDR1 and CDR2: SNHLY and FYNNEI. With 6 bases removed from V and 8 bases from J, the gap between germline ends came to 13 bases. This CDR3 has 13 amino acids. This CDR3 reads CASRHRVLGELFF. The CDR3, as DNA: TGTGCCAGCAGGCACAGGGTTCTTGGGGAGCTGTTTTTT.

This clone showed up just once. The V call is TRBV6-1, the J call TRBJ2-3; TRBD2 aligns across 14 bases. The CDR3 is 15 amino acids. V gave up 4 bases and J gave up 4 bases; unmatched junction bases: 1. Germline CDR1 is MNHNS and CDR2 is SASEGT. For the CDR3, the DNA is TGTGCCAGCAGTGGACTAGCGGGGGGGCCAGATACGCAGTATTTT. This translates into CASSGLAGGPDTQYF.

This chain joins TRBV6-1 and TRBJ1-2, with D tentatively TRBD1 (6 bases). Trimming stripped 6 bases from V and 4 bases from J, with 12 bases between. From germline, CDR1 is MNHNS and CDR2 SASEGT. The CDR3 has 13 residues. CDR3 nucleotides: TGTGCCAGCAGACACAGGGATTTCTATGGCTACACCTTC. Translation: CASRHRDFYGYTF.

CDR3 coding DNA: TGTGCCATCAGTACAAGACAGGATGAAAAACTGTTTTTT. Translating gives CAISTRQDEKLFF. The J gene is TRBJ1-4, the V gene TRBV10-3, with D perhaps TRBD1 (6 bases). The CDR3 sequence is 13 residues long. The V end was cut by 5 bases, the J end by 6 bases, with 10 bases between. Germline lookup yields CDR1 ENHRY and CDR2 SYGVKD.

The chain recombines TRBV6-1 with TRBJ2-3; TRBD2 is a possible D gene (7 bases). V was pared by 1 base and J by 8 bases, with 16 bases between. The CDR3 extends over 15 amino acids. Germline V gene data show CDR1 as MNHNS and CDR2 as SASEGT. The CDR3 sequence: CASSEGAGAQGTQYF. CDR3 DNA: TGTGCCAGCAGTGAAGGGGCGGGGGCGCAGGGTACGCAGTATTTT.

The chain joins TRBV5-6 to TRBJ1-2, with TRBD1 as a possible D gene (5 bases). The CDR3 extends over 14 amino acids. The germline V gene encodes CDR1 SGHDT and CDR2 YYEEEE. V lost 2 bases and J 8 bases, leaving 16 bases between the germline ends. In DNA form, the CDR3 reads TGTGCCAGCAGCTTCGGGACCCCTACAAGCGGCTACACCTTC. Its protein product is CASSFGTPTSGYTF. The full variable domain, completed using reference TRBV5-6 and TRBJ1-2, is DAGVTQSPTHLIKTRGQQVTLRCSPKSGHDTVSWYQQALGQGPQFIFQYYEEEERQRGNFPDRFSGHQFPNYSSELNVNALLLGDSALYLCASSFGTPTSGYTFGSGTRLTVV.

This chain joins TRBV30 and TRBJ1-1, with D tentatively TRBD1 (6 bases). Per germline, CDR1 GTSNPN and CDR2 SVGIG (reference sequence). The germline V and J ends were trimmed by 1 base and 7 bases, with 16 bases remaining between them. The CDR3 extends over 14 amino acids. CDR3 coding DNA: TGTGCCTGGAGTGGGGGCCGGGGGCAGGATGAAGCTTTCTTT. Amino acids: CAWSGGRGQDEAFF.